This TCR beta chain was profiled in a study of T cell clonality in common variable immunodeficiency. Some clones are missing from TCRdb's copy, which holds only in-frame ones; the method was immunoSEQ multiplex PCR. The sample yields 8,500 to 10,000 clones, without any singletons. Notes on the study in general: Reportedly, TCR beta sequences from common variable immunodeficiency showed fewer deletions and N-nucleotide insertions.

As concerns this clone: Its target is not known. This likely reflects a read error, since a far larger clone is one base away. The CDR3 extends 3 residues past the end of the read, so its final part is completed from the germline J gene. In the same sample, other DNA sequences code for this CDR3.

V lost 5 bases and J 7 bases, leaving 17 bases between the germline ends. The CDR3 covers 13 residues. Germline CDR1 and CDR2: GTSNPN and SVGIG (reference sequence). The chain combines TRBV30 with TRBJ1-2, with D possibly being TRBD1 (5 bases). The clonotype was recovered from a human donor with common variable immunodeficiency. The material sequenced was peripheral blood mononuclear cells. The sequenced CDR3 bases are TGTGCCTGGGGGCCGGGGGTTCGTGCTGGC. Its translation: CAWGPGVRAG. The entire CDR3 reads CAWGPGVRAGYTF.